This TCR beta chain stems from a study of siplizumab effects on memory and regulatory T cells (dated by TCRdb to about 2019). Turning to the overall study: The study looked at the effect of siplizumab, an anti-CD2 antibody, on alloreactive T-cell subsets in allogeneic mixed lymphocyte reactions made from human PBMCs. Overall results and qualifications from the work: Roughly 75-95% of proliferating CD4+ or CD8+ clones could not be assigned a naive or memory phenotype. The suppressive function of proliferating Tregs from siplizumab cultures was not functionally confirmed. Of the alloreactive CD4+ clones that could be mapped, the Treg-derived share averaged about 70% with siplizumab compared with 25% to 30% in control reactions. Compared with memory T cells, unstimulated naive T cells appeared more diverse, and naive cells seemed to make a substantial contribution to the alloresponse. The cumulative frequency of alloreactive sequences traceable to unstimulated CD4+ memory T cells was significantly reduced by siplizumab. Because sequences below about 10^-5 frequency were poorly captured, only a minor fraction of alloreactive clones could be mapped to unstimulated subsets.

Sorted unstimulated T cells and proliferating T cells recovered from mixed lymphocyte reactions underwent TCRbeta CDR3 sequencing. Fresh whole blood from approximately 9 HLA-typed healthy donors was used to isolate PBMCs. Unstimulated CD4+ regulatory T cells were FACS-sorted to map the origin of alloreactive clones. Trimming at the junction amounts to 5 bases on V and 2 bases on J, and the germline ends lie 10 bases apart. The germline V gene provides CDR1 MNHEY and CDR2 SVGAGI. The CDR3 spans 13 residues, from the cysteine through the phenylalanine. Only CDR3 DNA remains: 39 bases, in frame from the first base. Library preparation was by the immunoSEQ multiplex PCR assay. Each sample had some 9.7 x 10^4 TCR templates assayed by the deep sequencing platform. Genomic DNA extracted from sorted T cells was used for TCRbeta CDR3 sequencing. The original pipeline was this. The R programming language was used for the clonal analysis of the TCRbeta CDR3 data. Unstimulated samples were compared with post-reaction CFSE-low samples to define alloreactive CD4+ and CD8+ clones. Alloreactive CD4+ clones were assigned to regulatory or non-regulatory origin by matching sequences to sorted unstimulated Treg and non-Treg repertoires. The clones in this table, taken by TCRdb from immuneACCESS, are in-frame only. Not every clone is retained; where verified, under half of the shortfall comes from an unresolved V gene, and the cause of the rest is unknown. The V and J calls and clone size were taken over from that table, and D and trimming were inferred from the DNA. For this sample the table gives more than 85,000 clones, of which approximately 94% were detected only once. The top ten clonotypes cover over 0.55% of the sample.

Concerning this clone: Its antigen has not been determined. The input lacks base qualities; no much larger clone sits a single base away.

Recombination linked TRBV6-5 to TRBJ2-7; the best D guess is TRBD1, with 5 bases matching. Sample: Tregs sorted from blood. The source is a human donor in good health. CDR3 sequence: CASSHDSTYEQYF. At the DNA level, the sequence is TGTGCCAGCAGTCACGACAGTACCTACGAGCAGTACTTC.